This T cell receptor (beta chain) comes out of a study of T cells in Graves' hyperthyroidism and ophthalmopathy. Whole-study results and caveats: Blood shared most expanded thyroid clonotypes above 0.001. Ophthalmopathy prediction by the model preceded onset by a median roughly 6 months.

The CDR3 totals 15 residues. The V end was cut by 1 base, the J end by 6 bases, with 15 bases between. Per germline, CDR1 SGHTA and CDR2 FQGNSA. RNA transcripts provided the source from which TCR beta CDR3 regions were amplified. RT-PCR in the first round (using the HTBI primer set) targeted the TCR CDR3. TCRdb processed the multiplex PCR reads anew with MiXCR; each CDR3 protein has one entry. The data contain roughly 700,000 distinct CDR3 sequences, 17% of them singletons. Patients counted as stable if ophthalmopathy did not develop within 18 months. Clinical symptoms, serum thyroxine and TRAb, thyroid ultrasound and orbital computed tomography together formed the diagnostic basis. Worth noting for this clonotype: Its antigen is not known.

This TCR derives from a man between 50 and 59 years old with Graves' hyperthyroidism. Sequencing used blood. The chain employs TRBV7-2 and TRBJ1-1; a possible D gene is TRBD1 (5 bases). In DNA, the CDR3 is TGTGCCAGCAGCTTAGACTGGGGGATTAGCGCTGAAGCTTTCTTT. Protein product: CASSLDWGISAEAFF.